This TCR beta chain was captured in a study of T cells in Graves' hyperthyroidism and ophthalmopathy. Regarding the study as a whole: A model using 13 V-J features told ophthalmopathy apart from stable hyperthyroidism.

The CDR3 sequence is 17 residues long. CDR1 MNHEY and CDR2 SVGEGT come from the germline V gene. With 6 bases clipped from V and 6 bases from J, the junction kept 12 bases outside the gene matches. A patient was excluded if there was uncontrolled infection, other autoimmune disease, pregnancy or lactation. Thyroid ultrasound, orbital computed tomography, clinical symptoms, and serum thyroxine and TRAb underpinned diagnoses. The blood sample was taken at first hyperthyroidism diagnosis, before any ophthalmopathy symptoms. To note about this clonotype: Its antigen remains unknown.

Amplified TCR beta CDR3 regions came from RNA transcripts. HTBI primers were employed in a first-round RT-PCR of the TCR CDR3. TCRdb called the multiplex PCR reads again in MiXCR, with one record for every CDR3 protein. The profile covers some 600,000 distinct CDR3 sequences, with more than 11% appearing a single time and about 5.8% taken by the ten largest. This chain uses TRBV6-2 or TRBV6-3 with TRBJ2-2, with TRBD2 matching 11 bases. Material for sequencing was blood. This receptor was taken from a woman between 25 and 40 years old with Graves' hyperthyroidism that later progressed to Graves' ophthalmopathy. In DNA, the CDR3 is TGTGCCAGCAGCCCCGGGACTAGCGGCCTCGAGGCCGGGGAGCTGTTTTTT. The encoded protein is CASSPGTSGLEAGELFF.